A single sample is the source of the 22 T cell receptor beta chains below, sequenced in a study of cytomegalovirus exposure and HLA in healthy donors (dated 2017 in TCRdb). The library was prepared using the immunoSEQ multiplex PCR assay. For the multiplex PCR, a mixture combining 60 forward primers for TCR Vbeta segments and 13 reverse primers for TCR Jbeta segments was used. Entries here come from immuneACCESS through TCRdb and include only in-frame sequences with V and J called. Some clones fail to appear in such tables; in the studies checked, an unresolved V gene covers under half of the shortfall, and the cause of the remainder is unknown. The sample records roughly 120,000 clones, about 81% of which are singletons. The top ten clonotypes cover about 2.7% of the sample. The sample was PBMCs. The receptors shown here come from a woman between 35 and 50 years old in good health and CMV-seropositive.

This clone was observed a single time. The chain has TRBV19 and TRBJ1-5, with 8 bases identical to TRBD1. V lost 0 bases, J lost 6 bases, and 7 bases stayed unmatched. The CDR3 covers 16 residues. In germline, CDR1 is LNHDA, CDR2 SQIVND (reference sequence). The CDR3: CASSIDGQGRGQPQHF. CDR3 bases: TGTGCCAGTAGTATAGATGGACAGGGTCGGGGTCAGCCCCAGCATTTT. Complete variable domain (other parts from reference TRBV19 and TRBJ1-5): DGGITQSPKYLFRKEGQNVTLSCEQNLNHDAMYWYRQDPGQGLRLIYYSQIVNDFQKGDIAEGYSVSREKKESFPLTVTSAQKNPTAFYLCASSIDGQGRGQPQHFGDGTRLSIL.

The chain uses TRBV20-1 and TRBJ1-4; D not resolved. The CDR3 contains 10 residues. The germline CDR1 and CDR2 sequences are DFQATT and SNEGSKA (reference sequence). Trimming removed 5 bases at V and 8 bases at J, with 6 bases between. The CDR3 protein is CSASGEKLFF. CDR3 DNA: TGCAGTGCTTCTGGCGAAAAACTGTTTTTT.

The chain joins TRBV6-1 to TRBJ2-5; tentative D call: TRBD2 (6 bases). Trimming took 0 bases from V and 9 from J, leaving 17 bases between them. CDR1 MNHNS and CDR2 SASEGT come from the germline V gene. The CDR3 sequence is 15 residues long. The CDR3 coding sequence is TGTGCCAGCAGTGAAGCGGGGCGGCCTTCGGGGGCCCAGTACTTC. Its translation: CASSEAGRPSGAQYF.

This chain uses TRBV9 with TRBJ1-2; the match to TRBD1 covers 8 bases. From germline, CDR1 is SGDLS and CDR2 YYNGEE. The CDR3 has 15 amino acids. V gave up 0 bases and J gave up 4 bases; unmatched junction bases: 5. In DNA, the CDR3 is TGTGCCAGCAGCGTAGGCCAGGGGGCAGTCTATGGCTACACCTTC. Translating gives CASSVGQGAVYGYTF. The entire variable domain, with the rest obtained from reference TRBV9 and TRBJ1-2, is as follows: DSGVTQTPKHLITATGQRVTLRCSPRSGDLSVYWYQQSLDQGLQFLIQYYNGEERAKGNILERFSAQQFPDLHSELNLSSLELGDSALYFCASSVGQGAVYGYTFGSGTRLTVV.

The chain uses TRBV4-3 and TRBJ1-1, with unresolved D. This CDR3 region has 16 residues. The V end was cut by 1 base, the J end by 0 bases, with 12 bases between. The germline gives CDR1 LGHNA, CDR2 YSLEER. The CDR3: CASSQGAGEMNTEAFF. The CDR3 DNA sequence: TGCGCCAGCAGCCAAGGGGCAGGTGAGATGAACACTGAAGCTTTCTTT.

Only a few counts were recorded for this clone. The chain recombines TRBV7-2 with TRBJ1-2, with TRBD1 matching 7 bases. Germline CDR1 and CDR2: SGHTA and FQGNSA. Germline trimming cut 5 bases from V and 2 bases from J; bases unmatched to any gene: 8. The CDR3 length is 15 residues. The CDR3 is CASSPRQGLNYGYTF. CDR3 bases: TGTGCCAGCAGCCCGAGACAGGGTTTGAACTATGGCTACACCTTC.

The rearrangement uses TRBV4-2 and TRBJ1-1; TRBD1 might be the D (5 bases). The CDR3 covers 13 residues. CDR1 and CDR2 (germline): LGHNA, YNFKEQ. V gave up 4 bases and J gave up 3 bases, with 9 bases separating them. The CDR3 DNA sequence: TGTGCCAGCAGCCTTCTAGGGGACACTGAAGCTTTCTTT. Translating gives CASSLLGDTEAFF.

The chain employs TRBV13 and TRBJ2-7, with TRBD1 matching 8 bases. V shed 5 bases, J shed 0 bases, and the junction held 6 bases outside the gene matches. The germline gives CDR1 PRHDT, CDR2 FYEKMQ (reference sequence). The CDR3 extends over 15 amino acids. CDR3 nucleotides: TGTGCCAGCAGCACCCGTGACAGGGGCTCCTACGAGCAGTACTTC. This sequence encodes CASSTRDRGSYEQYF. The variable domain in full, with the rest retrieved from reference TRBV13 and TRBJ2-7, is AAGVIQSPRHLIKEKRETATLKCYPIPRHDTVYWYQQGPGQDPQFLISFYEKMQSDKGSIPDRFSAQQFSDYHSELNMSSLELGDSALYFCASSTRDRGSYEQYFGPGTRLTVT.

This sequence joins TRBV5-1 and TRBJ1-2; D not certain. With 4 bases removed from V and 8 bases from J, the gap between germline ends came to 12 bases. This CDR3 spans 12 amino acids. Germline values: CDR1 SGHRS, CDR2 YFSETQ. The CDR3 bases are TGCGCCAGCAGCCCGTTACCGCGGGGCTACACCTTC. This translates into CASSPLPRGYTF.

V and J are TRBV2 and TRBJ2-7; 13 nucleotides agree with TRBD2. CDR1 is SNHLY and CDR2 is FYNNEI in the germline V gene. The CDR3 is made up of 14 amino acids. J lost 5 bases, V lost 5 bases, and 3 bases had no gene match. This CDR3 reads CASSRLAGGHEQYF. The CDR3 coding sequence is TGTGCCAGCAGTCGACTAGCGGGAGGTCACGAGCAGTACTTC.

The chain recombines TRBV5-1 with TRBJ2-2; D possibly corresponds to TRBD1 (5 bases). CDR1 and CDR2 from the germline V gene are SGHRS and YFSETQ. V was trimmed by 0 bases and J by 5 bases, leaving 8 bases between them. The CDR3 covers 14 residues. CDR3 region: CASSLEGATGELFF. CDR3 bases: TGCGCCAGCAGCTTGGAAGGGGCGACCGGGGAGCTGTTTTTT.

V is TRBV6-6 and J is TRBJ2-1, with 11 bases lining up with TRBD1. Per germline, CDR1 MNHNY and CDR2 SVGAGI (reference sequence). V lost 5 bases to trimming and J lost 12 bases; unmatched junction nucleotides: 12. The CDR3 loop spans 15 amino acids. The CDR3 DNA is TGTGCCAGCAGTGCGTCGGGACAGGGGGGATTGGGGCAGTTCTTC. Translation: CASSASGQGGLGQFF.

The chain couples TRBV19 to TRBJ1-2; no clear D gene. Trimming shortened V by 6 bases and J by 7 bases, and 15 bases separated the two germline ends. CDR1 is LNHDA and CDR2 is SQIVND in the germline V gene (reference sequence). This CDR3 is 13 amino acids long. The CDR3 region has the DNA TGTGCCAGTAGGTCAGGAAGTTTGGGTGGCTACACCTTC. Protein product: CASRSGSLGGYTF.

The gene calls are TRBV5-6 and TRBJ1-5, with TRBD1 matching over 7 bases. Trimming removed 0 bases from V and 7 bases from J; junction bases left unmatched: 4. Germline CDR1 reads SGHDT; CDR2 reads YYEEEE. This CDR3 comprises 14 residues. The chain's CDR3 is CASSLGQGQQPQHF. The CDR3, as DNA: TGTGCCAGCAGCTTGGGACAGGGACAGCAGCCCCAGCATTTT.

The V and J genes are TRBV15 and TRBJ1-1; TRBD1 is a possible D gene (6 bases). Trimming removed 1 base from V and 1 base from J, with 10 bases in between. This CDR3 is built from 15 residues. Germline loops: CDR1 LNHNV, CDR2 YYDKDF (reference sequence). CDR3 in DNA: TGTGCCACCAGCAGAGGCCGGGACAAGAACACTGAAGCTTTCTTT. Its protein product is CATSRGRDKNTEAFF.

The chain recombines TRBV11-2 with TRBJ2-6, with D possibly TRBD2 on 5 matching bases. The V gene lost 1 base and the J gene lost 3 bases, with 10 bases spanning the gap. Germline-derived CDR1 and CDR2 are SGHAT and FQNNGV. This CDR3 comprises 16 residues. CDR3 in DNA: TGTGCCAGCAGCTTAGCCTCGGGATATGGGGCCAACGTCCTGACTTTC. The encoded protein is CASSLASGYGANVLTF.

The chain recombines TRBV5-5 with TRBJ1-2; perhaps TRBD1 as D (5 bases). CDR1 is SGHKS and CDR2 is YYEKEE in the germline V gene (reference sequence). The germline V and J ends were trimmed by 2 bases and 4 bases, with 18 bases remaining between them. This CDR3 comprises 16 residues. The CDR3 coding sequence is TGTGCCAGCAGCTTAATCGGACGGGAGGACATCTATGGCTACACCTTC. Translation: CASSLIGREDIYGYTF.

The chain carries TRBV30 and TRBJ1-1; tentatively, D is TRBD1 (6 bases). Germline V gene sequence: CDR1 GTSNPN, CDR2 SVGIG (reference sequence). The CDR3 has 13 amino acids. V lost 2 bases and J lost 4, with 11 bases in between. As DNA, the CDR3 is TGTGCCTGGAGTCTTAGGGGGTCCACTGAAGCTTTCTTT. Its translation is CAWSLRGSTEAFF.

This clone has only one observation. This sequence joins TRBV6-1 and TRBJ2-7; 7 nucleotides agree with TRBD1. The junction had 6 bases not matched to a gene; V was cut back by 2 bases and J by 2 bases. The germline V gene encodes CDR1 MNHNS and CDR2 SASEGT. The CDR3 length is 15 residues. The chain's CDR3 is CASSEWDRITYEQYF. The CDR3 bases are TGTGCCAGCAGTGAATGGGACAGAATAACCTACGAGCAGTACTTC.

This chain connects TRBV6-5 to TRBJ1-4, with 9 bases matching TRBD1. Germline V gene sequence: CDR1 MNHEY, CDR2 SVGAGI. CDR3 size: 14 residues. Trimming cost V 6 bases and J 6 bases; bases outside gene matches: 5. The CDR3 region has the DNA TGTGCCAGCAGGTATTGGACAGGGGATGAAAAACTGTTTTTT. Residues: CASRYWTGDEKLFF.

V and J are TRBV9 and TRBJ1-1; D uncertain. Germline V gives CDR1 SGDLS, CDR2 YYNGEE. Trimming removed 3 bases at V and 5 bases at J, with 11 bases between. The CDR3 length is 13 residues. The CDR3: CASSGSSETEAFF. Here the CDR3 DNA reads TGTGCCAGCAGCGGATCGAGCGAGACTGAAGCTTTCTTT.

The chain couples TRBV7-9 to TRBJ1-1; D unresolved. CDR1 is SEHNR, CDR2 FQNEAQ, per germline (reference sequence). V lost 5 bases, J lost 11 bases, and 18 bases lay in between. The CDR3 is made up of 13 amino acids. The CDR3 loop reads CASSAPLQVRAFF. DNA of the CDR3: TGTGCCAGCAGCGCCCCCTTGCAGGTTAGGGCTTTCTTT.